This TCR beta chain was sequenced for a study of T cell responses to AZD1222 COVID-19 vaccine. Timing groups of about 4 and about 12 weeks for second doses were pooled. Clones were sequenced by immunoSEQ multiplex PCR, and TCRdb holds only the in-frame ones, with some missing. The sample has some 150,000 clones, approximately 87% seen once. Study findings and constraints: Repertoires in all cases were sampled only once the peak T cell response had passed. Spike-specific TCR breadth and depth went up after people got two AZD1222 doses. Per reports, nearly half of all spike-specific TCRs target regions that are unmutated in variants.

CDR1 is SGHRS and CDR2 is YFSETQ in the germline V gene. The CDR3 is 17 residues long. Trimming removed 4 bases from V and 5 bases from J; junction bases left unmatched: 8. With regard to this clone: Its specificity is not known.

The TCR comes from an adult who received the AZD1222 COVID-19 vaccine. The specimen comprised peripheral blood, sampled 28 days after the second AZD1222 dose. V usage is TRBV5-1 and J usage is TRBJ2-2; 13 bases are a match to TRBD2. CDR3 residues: CASSLGLAGARTGELFF. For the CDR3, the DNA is TGCGCCAGCAGCCTCGGACTAGCGGGAGCTCGGACCGGGGAGCTGTTTTTT.